These T cell receptor beta chains were read from a single sample in a study of T-cell reconstitution after alpha-beta-depleted transplantation in children. In TCRdb, the PCR reads were re-called with MiXCR into one record per CDR3 protein. The repertoire has 200,000 to 250,000 distinct CDR3 sequences, roughly a quarter of them found once; the top ten carry around 4.8%. The material was PBMCs, mostly from graft donor cells, obtained 360 days after TCRalphabeta/CD19-depleted stem cell transplant. These receptors all stem from a female patient under 10 years old who had a stem cell transplant for congenital amegakaryocytic thrombocytopenia, so the T cells may come from the graft donor. The CDR3 runs from the conserved cysteine through the conserved F or W. Fields, in order: V gene, clone size, D gene, J gene, CDR3 DNA, CDR3 protein. A D gene is named only where the DNA matches it firmly. Size is stated for part of the rows, as once, few or many counts, or as a class when the clone is expanded.

>TRBV10-3|few|TRBD1|TRBJ2-2
TGTGCCATCAGTACGACAGGGGGCCTGAACACCGGGGAGCTGTTTTTT
CAISTTGGLNTGELFF
>TRBV7-6|few|TRBD1|TRBJ2-5
TGTGCCAGCAGCCTAACCGGGACAGGGGGCCAAGAGACCCAGTACTTC
CASSLTGTGGQETQYF
>TRBV9|few|NA|TRBJ2-3
TGTGCCAGCAGCGTAGGGGTAGATACGCAGTATTTT
CASSVGVDTQYF
>TRBV5-1|NA|TRBD2|TRBJ2-5
TGCGCCAGCAGCTTGTTCCTCCGGGCGGACGGGGGGGCTCGGCAAGAGACCCAGTACTTC
CASSLFLRADGGARQETQYF
>TRBV12-3/TRBV12-4|few|TRBD2|TRBJ2-1
TGTGCCAGCACCCATCGCGATACTAGCGGGGGGTACAATGAGCAGTTCTTC
CASTHRDTSGGYNEQFF
>TRBV12-3/TRBV12-4|few|NA|TRBJ1-6
TGTGCCACACTCAGGGCCTATAATTCACCCCTCCACTTT
CATLRAYNSPLHF
>TRBV29-1|NA|NA|TRBJ1-2
TGCAGCGTTGAAGATCTGGAGGGCGGCTATGGCTACACCTTC
CSVEDLEGGYGYTF
>TRBV6-6|few|NA|TRBJ1-3
TGTGCCAGCACCGGGACTGGGAACACCATATATTTT
CASTGTGNTIYF
>TRBV3-1|NA|NA|TRBJ2-4
TGTGCCTCCTGCCAAGGCGGGGCTACCTTAGCCAAAAACATTCAGTACTTC
CASCQGGATLAKNIQYF
>TRBV12-3/TRBV12-4|few|NA|TRBJ2-4
TGTGCCAGCAGACCCGGGGTTTCCAAAAACATTCAGTACTTC
CASRPGVSKNIQYF
>TRBV12-3/TRBV12-4|NA|NA|TRBJ1-5
TGTGCCAGCAGACAAAACTTGCAGCCCCAGCATTTT
CASRQNLQPQHF
>TRBV20-1|NA|NA|TRBJ1-4
TGCAGTGCTACTGGCCGGGACAAGACGATTGGTGCAACTAATGAAAAACTGTTTTTT
CSATGRDKTIGATNEKLFF
>TRBV12-3/TRBV12-4|few|TRBD1|TRBJ1-6
TGTGCCAGCAGGTCCGGGACAGGGGGTCATTCACCCCTCCACTTT
CASRSGTGGHSPLHF